This passage covers 23 T cell receptor beta chains from one sample sequenced in a study of T cells in Graves' hyperthyroidism and ophthalmopathy. Amplified TCR beta CDR3 regions derived from RNA transcripts. First-round RT-PCR with HTBI primers amplified the TCR CDR3 region. TCRdb re-derived calls from the multiplex PCR reads in MiXCR, one entry per CDR3 protein. The table lists about 290,000 distinct CDR3 sequences, approximately 14% of them singletons, with less than 8% in the top ten. The sequenced sample consisted of blood. These TCRs come from a woman in her thirties or forties with Graves' hyperthyroidism.

The chain has TRBV6-1 and TRBJ2-7, with 11 bases aligning to TRBD2. The CDR3 loop spans 15 amino acids. V gave up 8 bases and J gave up 3 bases; unmatched junction bases: 9. In germline, CDR1 is MNHNS, CDR2 SASEGT. CDR3 protein: CASLKEGLAVYEQYF. The CDR3 DNA sequence: TGTGCCAGCTTAAAGGAGGGACTAGCGGTCTACGAGCAGTACTTC.

The rearrangement links TRBV2 to TRBJ1-1; 9 bases agree with TRBD1. CDR3 length: 14 residues. CDR1 SNHLY and CDR2 FYNNEI come from the germline V gene. Trimming took 2 bases from V and 5 from J; bases not matched to a gene: 3. The CDR3 DNA reads as TGTGCCAGCAGTGAAAGACAGGGGGATACTGAAGCTTTCTTT. Its protein is CASSERQGDTEAFF. Variable domain in full (rest from reference TRBV2 and TRBJ1-1): EPEVTQTPSHQVTQMGQEVILRCVPISNHLYFYWYRQILGQKVEFLVSFYNNEISEKSEIFDDQFSVERPDGSNFTLKIRSTKLEDSAMYFCASSERQGDTEAFFGQGTRLTVV.

The sample holds many counts of this clonotype. The chain employs TRBV2 and TRBJ1-2; no clear D. V gave up 8 bases and J gave up 4 bases, with 14 bases separating them. Germline values: CDR1 SNHLY, CDR2 FYNNEI. The CDR3 runs 13 residues. The CDR3 DNA reads as TGTGCCAGCCGGCGGAACCTACTCTATGGCTACACCTTC. It encodes CASRRNLLYGYTF. The full variable domain, in which reference TRBV2 and TRBJ1-2 provide the parts outside the CDR3, is EPEVTQTPSHQVTQMGQEVILRCVPISNHLYFYWYRQILGQKVEFLVSFYNNEISEKSEIFDDQFSVERPDGSNFTLKIRSTKLEDSAMYFCASRRNLLYGYTFGSGTRLTVV.

This clonotype was seen repeatedly, ten times or more. The genes are TRBV20-1 and TRBJ1-5; D gene uncertain. The V end lost 6 bases, the J end lost 5 bases, and 20 bases lay between the germline ends. This CDR3 has 15 amino acids. Per the germline V gene, CDR1 is DFQATT and CDR2 is SNEGSKA (reference sequence). DNA for the CDR3: TGCAGTGCCTTAGAGTTTAATTCACTAGATCAGCCCCAGCATTTT. Translation: CSALEFNSLDQPQHF.

Many counts were recorded for this clonotype. The chain joins TRBV12-3 or TRBV12-4 to TRBJ1-6; D may be TRBD1 (6 bases). V lost 8 bases to trimming and J lost 7 bases, with 12 bases between them. This CDR3 is built from 13 residues. CDR3 DNA: TGTGCCAGCTCGGAGGGGGGCAATTCACCCCTCCACTTT. This gives the protein CASSEGGNSPLHF.

This clonotype was detected ten times or more. The V call is TRBV6-5, the J call TRBJ1-1; D possibly corresponds to TRBD1 (5 bases). The CDR3 runs 15 residues. Germline V lookup: CDR1 MNHEY, CDR2 SVGAGI. Trimming took 0 bases from V and 5 from J, leaving 13 bases between them. CDR3 region: CASSYSIGGETEAFF. The CDR3 coding sequence is TGTGCCAGCAGTTACTCGATTGGGGGGGAGACTGAAGCTTTCTTT.

The J gene is TRBJ1-1, the V gene TRBV12-3 or TRBV12-4; perhaps TRBD1 as D (5 bases). The V gene lost 5 bases and the J gene lost 3 bases, with 13 bases spanning the gap. There are 14 residues in the CDR3. The CDR3 DNA is TGTGCCAGCAGTCCACCCTCAGGGTACACTGAAGCTTTCTTT. The encoded protein is CASSPPSGYTEAFF.

This clonotype occurred many times. This rearrangement joins TRBV12-3 or TRBV12-4 to TRBJ1-5; D possibly corresponds to TRBD1 (6 bases). The CDR3 extends over 13 amino acids. V was trimmed by 2 bases and J by 6 bases, leaving 8 bases between them. CDR3 in DNA: TGTGCCAGCAGTTTAAGGGGGATTCAGCCCCAGCATTTT. This encodes CASSLRGIQPQHF.

This clonotype has a count of ten or more. The germline gene is not matched at one end of the junction; a read error may be the cause. The chain links TRBV5-1 to TRBJ2-1; D possibly matches TRBD1 or TRBD2 (5 bases each). Germline V gene data show CDR1 as SGHRS and CDR2 as YFSETQ. This CDR3 contains 15 residues. As DNA, the CDR3 is TGCGCCAGCAGAAGAGAAGGGACCTCCAACAATGAGCAGTTCTTC. Its translation is CASRREGTSNNEQFF.

The chain has TRBV19 and TRBJ2-2; D ambiguous. Germline assignment: CDR1 LNHDA and CDR2 SQIVND (reference sequence). Trimming took off 5 bases at V and 4 bases at J, with 17 bases between the two ends. The CDR3 loop spans 16 amino acids. The CDR3 region is CASSQGSPGPTGELFF. Written as DNA, the CDR3 is TGTGCCAGTAGTCAAGGCAGCCCTGGCCCCACCGGGGAGCTGTTTTTT. The whole variable domain, filled in from reference TRBV19 and TRBJ2-2, reads DGGITQSPKYLFRKEGQNVTLSCEQNLNHDAMYWYRQDPGQGLRLIYYSQIVNDFQKGDIAEGYSVSREKKESFPLTVTSAQKNPTAFYLCASSQGSPGPTGELFFGEGSRLTVL.

This clonotype was observed many times. This sequence joins TRBV3-1 and TRBJ2-7; 10 bases map to TRBD2. The length of the CDR3 is 15 residues. The germline gives CDR1 LGHDT, CDR2 YNNKEL (reference sequence). V lost 6 bases and J lost 3; bases outside the gene matches: 8. DNA for the CDR3: TGTGCCAGCAGGCAGTCTAGCGGGAGCTTCTACGAGCAGTACTTC. Translation gives CASRQSSGSFYEQYF.

This clonotype was recorded at least ten times. This chain uses TRBV2 with TRBJ1-1, with a tentative D call TRBD1 (6 bases). Between the trimmed V and J ends, which lost 5 bases and 4 bases, there was a span of 14 bases. Germline V gene data show CDR1 as SNHLY and CDR2 as FYNNEI. The CDR3 covers 14 residues. The CDR3 loop is CASSPQGGSTEAFF. The CDR3 nucleotides read TGTGCCAGCAGTCCACAGGGCGGGAGCACTGAAGCTTTCTTT.

In its sample, this clonotype was seen many times. The rearrangement links TRBV24-1 to TRBJ2-7; no clear D gene. The CDR3 sequence is 13 residues long. CDR1 and CDR2 (germline): KGHDR, SFDVKD. V lost 4 bases to trimming and J lost 2 bases, with 8 bases between them. The CDR3 reads CATSDASAYEQYF. In DNA, the CDR3 is TGTGCCACCAGTGACGCGTCCGCCTACGAGCAGTACTTC.

This clonotype was detected a few times. Being one base from a much bigger clone, this may be a read error. The rearrangement joins TRBV28 to TRBJ1-5; TRBD1 might be the D (6 bases). CDR1 and CDR2 (germline): MDHEN, SYDVKM. This CDR3 region has 17 residues. The CDR3 is CASNTLDSYYSSQPQHF. The DNA of the CDR3 is TGTGCCAGCAACACCTTGGACAGCTACTATAGCAGTCAGCCCCAGCATTTT.

This clonotype was found many times. CDR3 in DNA: TGTGCCAGCAGAGAGGGACTAGCTAGGGAGACCCAGTACTTC. It codes for CASREGLARETQYF. This chain uses TRBV2 with TRBJ2-5, with TRBD2 matching over 9 bases. The CDR3 runs to 14 residues. Germline-derived CDR1 and CDR2 are SNHLY and FYNNEI. Trimming cost V 6 bases and J 5 bases; bases outside gene matches: 7.

In the case of this clonotype: This may arise from a read error, as a much more abundant clone is one base away. The rearrangement uses TRBV7-9 and TRBJ2-5; D may be TRBD1 (5 bases). CDR1 is SEHNR and CDR2 is FQNEAQ in the germline V gene (reference sequence). V was shortened by 4 bases and J by 7 bases, with 13 bases between the two germline ends. The CDR3 covers 13 residues. CDR3 residues: CASSSTALGTQYF. DNA of the CDR3: TGTGCCAGCAGCTCGACAGCCCTAGGGACCCAGTACTTC.

This clonotype has a handful of counts. The chain joins TRBV29-1 to TRBJ2-7; no firm D call. This CDR3 comprises 14 residues. The germline CDR1 and CDR2 sequences are SQVTM and ANQGSEA. The V and J ends lost 0 bases and 4 bases respectively, with 13 bases between them. In nucleotides, the CDR3 is TGCAGCGTTGAAGATCACGAAGCTCGTTACGAGCAGTACTTC. Its protein product is CSVEDHEARYEQYF.

This clonotype appeared many times. The chain couples TRBV20-1 to TRBJ2-5; TRBD1 aligns across 7 bases. The germline V gene encodes CDR1 DFQATT and CDR2 SNEGSKA (reference sequence). The ends lost 6 bases at V and 2 bases at J; junction bases unmatched: 15. This CDR3 region has 16 residues. CDR3 in DNA: TGCAGTGCATCGGACAGGCCAGGGGTAGGGCAAGAGACCCAGTACTTC. It is translated as CSASDRPGVGQETQYF.

The chain uses TRBV12-3 or TRBV12-4 and TRBJ2-4; 12 bases align to TRBD1. The CDR3 totals 18 residues. V dropped 7 bases and J dropped 0; count of bases not matched to a gene: 10. The CDR3 nucleotides are TGTGCCAGCACCCCTGGGGACAGGGGGCTTGTAGCCAAAAACATTCAGTACTTC. It translates to CASTPGDRGLVAKNIQYF.

Ten or more counts support this clonotype. The chain links TRBV5-6 to TRBJ2-3, with D maybe TRBD2 (6 bases). CDR1 SGHDT and CDR2 YYEEEE come from the germline V gene. Trimming stripped 6 bases from V and 3 bases from J, with 17 bases between. CDR3 length: 15 amino acids. CDR3: CASTPGGVVTDTQYF. As DNA, the CDR3 is TGTGCCAGCACCCCAGGCGGGGTGGTGACAGATACGCAGTATTTT.

This clonotype was recorded at least ten times. This chain joins TRBV2 and TRBJ1-1; D ambiguous. Germline CDR1 and CDR2: SNHLY and FYNNEI. V gave up 10 bases and J gave up 2 bases, with 14 bases separating them. This CDR3 is 13 amino acids long. This chain's CDR3 is CATQPYVNTEAFF. The CDR3 DNA is TGTGCCACCCAACCCTACGTCAACACTGAAGCTTTCTTT.

The chain joins TRBV28 to TRBJ2-7; 8 nucleotides line up with TRBD2. V dropped 5 bases and J dropped 2; count of bases not matched to a gene: 5. Germline V gene data show CDR1 as MDHEN and CDR2 as SYDVKM. This CDR3 is 14 amino acids long. CDR3: CASSTSGLTYEQYF. As DNA, the CDR3 is TGTGCCAGCAGTACTAGCGGCCTCACCTACGAGCAGTACTTC.

This clonotype has only a few counts. Being one base from a much bigger clone, this may be a read error. The chain combines TRBV29-1 with TRBJ2-2; unclear D gene. The CDR3 is 13 residues long. V was cut by 0 bases and J by 6 bases, with 8 bases left in between. From germline, CDR1 is SQVTM and CDR2 ANQGSEA. The CDR3, as DNA: TGCAGCGTTGAAGATCGGTACGCCGGGGAGCTGTTTTTT. Translating it yields CSVEDRYAGELFF.